A selection of T cell receptor beta chains follows, all from one sample in a study of OX40 agonist ivuxolimab in advanced cancers. Data came from immunoSEQ multiplex PCR; TCRdb stores just in-frame clones and leaves some out. Among tens of thousands of clones listed, roughly 88% were seen once. The source was CD4+ or CD8+ T cells sorted from blood, collected in a trial of the OX40 agonist ivuxolimab. The receptors were gathered from an adult with an advanced solid tumor such as melanoma, head and neck, liver or kidney cancer. Each CDR3 is given with its conserved first and last residue. Only part of the rows carry a size: once, few, many, or a class if the clone is expanded.

TRBJ1-2,.,TRBV28,CASGTGGELYGYTF
TRBJ2-7,.,TRBV2,CASRPLAGGPREQYF
TRBJ1-2,.,TRBV6-5,CASRNPTGAGGYTF
TRBJ1-1,.,TRBV28,CASSLRRVEAFF
TRBJ2-3,.,TRBV4-1,CASSPKGQGAGDTQYF
TRBJ2-7,.,TRBV5-5,CASSGNHEQYF
TRBJ1-3,few,TRBV4-3,CASSQDGRGGSGNTIYF
TRBJ2-5,once,TRBV11-2,CASSLDNQETQYF
TRBJ1-1,once,TRBV5-1,CASTTGWSGTEAFF
TRBJ1-5,.,TRBV19,CASTSGQGGYQPQHF
TRBJ1-1,few,TRBV9,CASSPPGRSKAFF
TRBJ2-5,.,TRBV29-1,CSVEATSGGVRKETQYF
TRBJ1-4,once,TRBV7-9,CASSPDRGFGEKLFF
TRBJ2-7,.,TRBV7-9,CASSFGQVYEQYF
TRBJ1-1,.,TRBV5-1,CASSSLGRVDTEAFF
TRBJ1-4,.,TRBV7-3,CASRRDQSNEKLFF
TRBJ2-5,.,TRBV2,CASSENRPGETQYF
TRBJ2-7,.,TRBV12-5,CASGPAGGRAGEQYF